This is a list of T cell receptor beta chains from one sample in a study of identical twins' blood T cells. MiXCR was run by TCRdb on the 5' RACE reads, yielding one entry per CDR3 protein. Among 300,000 to 450,000 distinct CDR3 sequences listed, around 30% were seen once. The sequencing sample was made of PBMCs. Every receptor here comes from a woman aged 18-49 years in good health. Both conserved end residues are part of each CDR3. A D gene is named only where the DNA matches it firmly. Clone size is given for some rows only: seen once, a few or many times, or a class if the clone is expanded.

j_call clone_size d_call cdr3_length v_call cdr3_aa cdr3_nt
TRBJ1-1 few - 14 TRBV3-1 CASSRQNLNTEAFF TGTGCCAGCAGTAGACAGAACTTGAACACTGAAGCTTTCTTT
TRBJ1-2 many - 14 TRBV5-1 CASSLGPENYGYTF TGCGCCAGCAGCTTGGGCCCAGAAAACTATGGCTACACCTTC
TRBJ2-2 few TRBD2 14 TRBV6-2/TRBV6-3 CASSYLAGVEELFF TGTGCCAGCAGTTACCTAGCGGGAGTCGAGGAGCTGTTTTTT
TRBJ1-2 - - 14 TRBV27 CASSLSGGNYGYTF TGTGCCAGCAGCTTATCTGGGGGTAACTATGGCTACACCTTC
TRBJ2-5 few - 13 TRBV12-3/TRBV12-4 CASLFSGKETQYF TGTGCCAGCCTTTTTTCAGGGAAGGAGACCCAGTACTTC
TRBJ1-5 few - 13 TRBV25-1 CASSGRGGQPQHF TGTGCCAGCAGCGGGCGTGGGGGCCAGCCCCAGCATTTT
TRBJ1-1 few - 13 TRBV14 CASSYIRGPEAFF TGTGCCAGCAGCTACATACGGGGCCCTGAAGCTTTCTTT
TRBJ2-4 few TRBD2 13 TRBV20-1 CSARELAENIQYF TGCAGTGCTAGGGAGCTAGCGGAAAACATTCAGTACTTC
TRBJ2-1 few - 15 TRBV19 CASSIDLGPYNEQFF TGTGCCAGTAGTATAGATCTGGGGCCCTACAATGAGCAGTTCTTC
TRBJ2-3 - - 16 TRBV12-3/TRBV12-4 CASSPGLLLSTDTQYF TGTGCCAGCAGTCCAGGACTACTGCTCTCCACAGATACGCAGTATTTT